This T cell receptor (beta chain) was sequenced for a study of blood T cell repertoires in COVID-19. Trimming took 2 bases from V and 2 from J, leaving 11 bases between them. The CDR3 is made up of 15 amino acids. In germline, CDR1 is SGHVS, CDR2 FNYEAQ. The data were produced by immunoSEQ multiplex PCR, yet TCRdb's version contains in-frame clones alone and is incomplete. The sample records 120,000 to 150,000 clones, roughly 84% being singletons. This sequence joins TRBV7-6 and TRBJ2-3; a possible D gene is TRBD2 (5 bases). Sequenced: PBMCs or T cells enriched from blood (not recorded which). The sequence came from a woman in her forties or fifties who had been exposed to COVID-19. CDR3 residues: CASSLMRVFTDTQYF. The DNA of the CDR3 is TGTGCCAGCAGCTTAATGCGGGTCTTCACAGATACGCAGTATTTT.